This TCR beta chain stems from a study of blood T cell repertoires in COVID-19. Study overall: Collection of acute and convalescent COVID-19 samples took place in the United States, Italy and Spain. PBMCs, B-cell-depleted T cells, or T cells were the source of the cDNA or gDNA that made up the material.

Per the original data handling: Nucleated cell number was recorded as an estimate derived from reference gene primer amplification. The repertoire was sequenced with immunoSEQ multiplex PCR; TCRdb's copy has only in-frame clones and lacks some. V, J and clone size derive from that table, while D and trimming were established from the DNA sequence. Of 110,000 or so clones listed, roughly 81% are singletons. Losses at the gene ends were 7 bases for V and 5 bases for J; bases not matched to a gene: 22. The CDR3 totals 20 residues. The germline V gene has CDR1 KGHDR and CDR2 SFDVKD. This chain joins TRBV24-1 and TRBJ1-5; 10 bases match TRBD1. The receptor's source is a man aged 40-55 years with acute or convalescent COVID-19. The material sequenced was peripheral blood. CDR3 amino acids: CATSPGGTGVFSWRYQPQHF. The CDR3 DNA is TGTGCCACCAGCCCGGGGGGGACAGGGGTTTTCAGCTGGCGCTATCAGCCCCAGCATTTT.